One sample yielded the 25 T cell receptor beta chains listed below, sequenced in a study of radiotherapy plus CTLA-4 blockade in lung cancer. Method: immunoSEQ multiplex PCR; TCRdb's copy keeps in-frame clones and lacks some. This repertoire shows some 120,000 clones, 81% found once; its top ten account for 3% to 4%. Here the sequenced sample was peripheral blood, taken from a patient treated with radiotherapy plus ipilimumab. The receptors come from a human donor with non-small cell lung cancer that progressed on radiotherapy plus ipilimumab. Some clones in this sample may be carry-over from other donors' samples.

The J gene is TRBJ1-6, the V gene TRBV15; D remains ambiguous. There are 13 residues in the CDR3. V shed 5 bases and J shed 6 bases, with 8 bases lying between them. Germline assignment: CDR1 LNHNV and CDR2 YYDKDF (reference sequence). CDR3 protein: CATSPQTNSPLHF. The CDR3 nucleotides are TGTGCCACCAGCCCCCAGACTAATTCACCCCTCCACTTT.

The V gene is TRBV6-6, the J gene TRBJ1-1, with D possibly TRBD1 on 5 matching bases. This CDR3 spans 16 amino acids. Germline V gene data show CDR1 as MNHNY and CDR2 as SVGAGI (reference sequence). Trimming took off 2 bases at V and 0 bases at J, with 13 bases between the two ends. The CDR3: CASSYGGFMVNTEAFF. CDR3 in DNA: TGTGCCAGCAGTTACGGGGGGTTCATGGTGAACACTGAAGCTTTCTTT.

The chain has TRBV27 and TRBJ1-2; perhaps TRBD1 as D (6 bases). Trimming took off 6 bases at V and 6 bases at J, with 14 bases between the two ends. The CDR3 has 13 residues. Looked up from germline, CDR1 is MNHEY and CDR2 is SMNVEV (reference sequence). This CDR3 is CASRADRFHGYTF. CDR3 in DNA: TGTGCCAGCAGAGCCGACAGGTTCCATGGCTACACCTTC.

The genes are TRBV5-1 and TRBJ2-1; perhaps TRBD2 as D (5 bases). This CDR3 spans 14 amino acids. Trimming shortened V by 4 bases and J by 0 bases, and 8 bases separated the two germline ends. Germline V gene data show CDR1 as SGHRS and CDR2 as YFSETQ. Here the CDR3 DNA reads TGCGCCAGCAGCGAGGGAAGCTCCTACAATGAGCAGTTCTTC. Amino acids: CASSEGSSYNEQFF. Using reference TRBV5-1 and TRBJ2-1 for the parts outside the CDR3, the full variable domain is KAGVTQTPRYLIKTRGQQVTLSCSPISGHRSVSWYQQTPGQGLQFLFEYFSETQRNKGNFPGRFSGRQFSNSRSEMNVSTLELGDSALYLCASSEGSSYNEQFFGPGTRLTVL.

CDR3 sequence reads: CASSPRGPGELFF. Written as DNA, the CDR3 is TGTGCCAGCAGTCCTAGGGGGCCCGGGGAGCTGTTTTTT. The chain links TRBV2 to TRBJ2-2, with 7 bases that match TRBD1. Germline CDR1 SNHLY, CDR2 FYNNEI. The CDR3 extends over 13 amino acids. The trim removed 5 bases at V and 6 bases at J, leaving 3 bases unmatched.

To note about this clone: Other DNA sequences from this sample encode an identical CDR3 as well. The rearrangement joins TRBV5-1 to TRBJ2-5; D is uncertain. The CDR3 has 13 amino acids. Trimming took 0 bases from V and 2 from J, leaving 5 bases between them. CDR1 and CDR2 (germline): SGHRS, YFSETQ. As DNA, the CDR3 is TGCGCCAGCAGCTTGGGGCCTCAAGAGACCCAGTACTTC. It codes for CASSLGPQETQYF.

The CDR3 DNA sequence: TGTGCCAGCAGTTCTAGACACGAAAGGTTTGGTTACACCATATATTTT. This gives the protein CASSSRHERFGYTIYF. The gene calls are TRBV27 and TRBJ1-3; D not certain. Germline V CDR1 and CDR2: MNHEY, SMNVEV (reference sequence). This CDR3 is 16 amino acids long. V gave up 4 bases and J gave up 8 bases, with 21 bases separating them.

The rearrangement links TRBV19 to TRBJ1-1; 8 bases match TRBD1. The CDR3 runs to 15 residues. V dropped 2 bases and J dropped 11; count of bases not matched to a gene: 13. In germline, CDR1 is LNHDA, CDR2 SQIVND (reference sequence). The CDR3: CASSIRGQAEPRAFF. For the CDR3, the DNA is TGTGCCAGTAGTATACGGGGACAGGCCGAACCGAGGGCTTTCTTT.

The V gene is TRBV18, the J gene TRBJ2-3; D gene ambiguous. This CDR3 region has 14 residues. The V gene's germline CDR1 is KGHSH and CDR2 LQKENI. V lost 5 bases and J lost 6, with 15 bases in between. In nucleotides, the CDR3 is TGTGCCAGCTCAGCCCGGGCCCGTGAGGATACGCAGTATTTT. Residues: CASSARAREDTQYF.

The chain employs TRBV5-4 and TRBJ2-7; 8 bases fit TRBD1. V lost 2 bases and J lost 4; bases outside the gene matches: 8. Germline V gives CDR1 SGHNT, CDR2 YYREEE (reference sequence). This CDR3 contains 15 residues. CDR3 loop: CASSLRDRLAYEQYF. CDR3 nucleotide sequence: TGTGCCAGCAGCTTAAGGGACAGGTTGGCGTACGAGCAGTACTTC.

This clone was picked up one time. V and J are TRBV5-3 and TRBJ2-7; weak D call: TRBD1 (6 bases). TRBV5-3 is known as an ORF, though its function is uncertain. V lost 4 bases and J 0 bases, leaving 20 bases between the germline ends. This CDR3 has 17 residues. This CDR3 reads CARSHPHRQANSYEQYF. Written as DNA, the CDR3 is TGTGCCAGAAGCCACCCCCACCGACAGGCGAACTCCTACGAGCAGTACTTC.

This chain joins TRBV28 and TRBJ1-3, with TRBD1 as a possible D gene (5 bases). Germline loops: CDR1 MDHEN, CDR2 SYDVKM. The CDR3 has 14 residues. V shed 1 base and J shed 8 bases, with 12 bases lying between them. The CDR3 nucleotides are TGTGCCAGCAGTTTATTAGGTTGGGGGGACACCATATATTTT. Residues: CASSLLGWGDTIYF.

CDR3 bases: TGCGCCAGCTCTGTGGGGGAAGAGACCCAGTACTTC. Translating gives CASSVGEETQYF. The V call is TRBV5-1, the J call TRBJ2-5, with D perhaps assigned TRBD1 or TRBD2 (5 bases each). CDR1 and CDR2 (germline): SGHRS, YFSETQ. Trimming cost V 7 bases and J 3 bases, with 10 bases left between them. The CDR3 has 12 amino acids.

This clone was counted once. The chain carries TRBV7-6 and TRBJ2-2; no clear D. CDR3 length equals 13 residues. V lost 0 bases and J lost 6, with 5 bases in between. CDR1 is SGHVS, CDR2 FNYEAQ, per germline. CDR3 amino acids: CASSLANSGELFF. CDR3 DNA: TGTGCCAGCAGCTTAGCAAATTCCGGGGAGCTGTTTTTT.

The chain joins TRBV11-2 to TRBJ2-6, with 7 nucleotides matching TRBD1. The CDR3 has 15 residues. Germline assignment: CDR1 SGHAT and CDR2 FQNNGV. V lost 5 bases and J lost 3; bases outside the gene matches: 4. CDR3 sequence reads: CASSERGLGANVLTF. The CDR3 coding sequence is TGTGCCAGCAGCGAAAGGGGGCTTGGGGCCAACGTCCTGACTTTC.

J is TRBJ2-5 and V is TRBV5-1; no firm D call. This CDR3 has 13 residues. V was cut by 2 bases and J by 5 bases, with 10 bases left in between. Germline V lookup: CDR1 SGHRS, CDR2 YFSETQ. CDR3 protein: CASSLGDMETQYF. CDR3 DNA: TGCGCCAGCAGCTTAGGAGATATGGAGACCCAGTACTTC.

CDR3 residues: CASRTTGGADTQYF. Written as DNA, the CDR3 is TGTGCCAGCAGGACGACAGGGGGCGCAGATACGCAGTATTTT. J is TRBJ2-3 and V is TRBV6-6; 10 nucleotides agree with TRBD1. Looked up from germline, CDR1 is MNHNY and CDR2 is SVGAGI (reference sequence). V lost 6 bases to trimming and J lost 4 bases; unmatched junction nucleotides: 4. The length of the CDR3 is 14 residues.

The chain links TRBV19 to TRBJ1-2, with D possibly matching TRBD1 (6 bases). Germline CDR1 LNHDA, CDR2 SQIVND (reference sequence). This CDR3 has 15 residues. With 4 bases removed from V and 3 bases from J, the gap between germline ends came to 15 bases. CDR3 region: CASSTTGIAYYGYTF. The CDR3 coding sequence is TGTGCCAGTAGTACCACAGGGATCGCCTACTATGGCTACACCTTC.

V usage is TRBV4-1 and J usage is TRBJ1-2, with TRBD1 matching over 10 bases. V lost 3 bases to trimming and J lost 7 bases; unmatched junction nucleotides: 17. This CDR3 spans 18 amino acids. Germline lookup yields CDR1 MGHRA and CDR2 YSYEKL. Here the CDR3 reads CASSHAIGTGEESRGYTF. DNA of the CDR3: TGCGCCAGCAGCCACGCCATCGGGACAGGGGAAGAATCGCGTGGCTACACCTTC.

The CDR3 protein is CASSSNNQPQHF. The CDR3 DNA follows: TGTGCCAGCAGCTCAAACAATCAGCCCCAGCATTTT. V and J are TRBV7-2 and TRBJ1-5; D uncertain. Per the germline V gene, CDR1 is SGHTA and CDR2 is FQGNSA. The CDR3 is 12 amino acids. Trimming shortened V by 4 bases and J by 3 bases, and 4 bases separated the two germline ends.

The chain couples TRBV5-1 to TRBJ1-1, with D hard to call. The CDR3 runs 14 residues. Germline CDR1 SGHRS, CDR2 YFSETQ. V lost 0 bases to trimming and J lost 0 bases, with 6 bases between them. CDR3 DNA: TGCGCCAGCAGCTTGGCCCTTCTGAACACTGAAGCTTTCTTT. Translating it yields CASSLALLNTEAFF.

This chain uses TRBV7-2 with TRBJ2-5, with 8 bases aligning to TRBD2. Germline CDR1 reads SGHTA; CDR2 reads FQGNSA. CDR3 length: 17 residues. V shed 5 bases and J 4 bases; nucleotides not matched to a gene: 15. The CDR3 DNA follows: TGTGCCAGCAGCAGGGGACCTCCCGTCGGGGGGGCAGAGACCCAGTACTTC. Protein: CASSRGPPVGGAETQYF.

Only one count was recorded for this clone. The chain recombines TRBV5-4 with TRBJ2-1, with 12 bases lining up with TRBD1. Germline V CDR1 and CDR2: SGHNT, YYREEE (reference sequence). This CDR3 is built from 16 residues. V lost 2 bases to trimming and J lost 4 bases; unmatched junction nucleotides: 4. CDR3 coding DNA: TGTGCCAGCAGCTTTAGGGGACAGGGGGCTTACAATGAGCAGTTCTTC. Amino acid sequence: CASSFRGQGAYNEQFF.

The chain recombines TRBV9 with TRBJ2-1; perhaps TRBD1 as D (5 bases). The CDR3 runs to 16 residues. Germline lookup yields CDR1 SGDLS and CDR2 YYNGEE. The germline V and J ends were trimmed by 0 bases and 5 bases, with 15 bases remaining between them. The CDR3 sequence: CASSVGLGLGNNEQFF. For the CDR3, the DNA is TGTGCCAGCAGCGTAGGGTTGGGGCTTGGGAACAATGAGCAGTTCTTC.

V usage is TRBV7-9 and J usage is TRBJ2-7, with D possibly called TRBD1 or TRBD2 (5 bases each). V was clipped by 8 bases and J by 1 base, with 21 bases between them. CDR1 and CDR2 from the germline V gene are SEHNR and FQNEAQ (reference sequence). CDR3 length: 16 residues. The CDR3 DNA reads TGTGCCAGCTCTCCCCTGACCGGGACGGTATCCTACGAGCAGTACTTC. Protein sequence: CASSPLTGTVSYEQYF.